The present TCR beta chain was sequenced within a study of cytomegalovirus exposure and HLA in healthy donors. This CDR3 has 15 residues. CDR1 is SGHNT, CDR2 YYREEE, per germline (reference sequence). V was pared by 3 bases and J by 3 bases, with 15 bases between. The PCR ran on 60 Vbeta and 13 Jbeta primers. Measured with immunoSEQ multiplex PCR; TCRdb has only the in-frame clones, and not every one. Found here are almost 200,000 clones, 75% to 85% of them singletons; the top ten hold nearly 0.4%. Notes on the study in general: As a later analysis revealed, most CMV-associated TCR beta chains appeared HLA-restricted. Later analysis demonstrated an association between a missense DCLRE1C variant and TCR beta V- and J-gene trimming. TCR beta V segments were, for the most part, productive about 87% or about 30% of the time in an earlier analysis.

This clone appeared a few times. Its antigen is undetermined. The V and J genes are TRBV5-4 and TRBJ1-2, with a tentative D call TRBD1 (5 bases). Sequencing was carried out using PBMCs. The origin of this receptor is a male donor in good health and CMV-seropositive. CDR3 DNA: TGTGCCAGCAGCTCGGGAGGTAGAGGGGACTATGGCTACACCTTC. Its translation: CASSSGGRGDYGYTF.